The present TCR beta chain was sequenced within a study of blood T cell repertoires in COVID-19. Germline V gene sequence: CDR1 SGHVS, CDR2 FQNEAQ. Germline trimming cut 5 bases from V and 2 bases from J; bases unmatched to any gene: 8. The CDR3 has 15 amino acids. Generated by immunoSEQ multiplex PCR, the TCRdb table keeps only in-frame clones and is missing some. This sample has around 100,000 clones, with around 87% found just once. The TCR sequence derives from a woman aged 25 to 45 with acute or convalescent COVID-19. The sequenced sample was peripheral blood. This chain links TRBV7-8 with TRBJ1-2; 7 bases agree with TRBD1. CDR3 protein: CASSPSRTGNYGYTF. In DNA form, the CDR3 reads TGTGCCAGCAGCCCTTCCCGGACAGGCAACTATGGCTACACCTTC.